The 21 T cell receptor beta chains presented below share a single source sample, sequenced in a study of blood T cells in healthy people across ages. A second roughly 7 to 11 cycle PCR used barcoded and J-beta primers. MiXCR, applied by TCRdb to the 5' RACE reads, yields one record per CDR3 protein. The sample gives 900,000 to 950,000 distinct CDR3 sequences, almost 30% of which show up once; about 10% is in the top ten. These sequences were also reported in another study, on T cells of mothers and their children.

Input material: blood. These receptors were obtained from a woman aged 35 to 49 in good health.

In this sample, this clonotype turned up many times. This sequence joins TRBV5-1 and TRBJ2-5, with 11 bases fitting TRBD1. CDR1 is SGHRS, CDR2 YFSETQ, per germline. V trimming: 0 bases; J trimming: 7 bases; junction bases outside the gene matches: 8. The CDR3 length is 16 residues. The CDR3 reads CASSLEADRGLGTQYF. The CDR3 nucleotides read TGCGCCAGCAGCTTGGAAGCGGACAGGGGGCTAGGGACCCAGTACTTC.

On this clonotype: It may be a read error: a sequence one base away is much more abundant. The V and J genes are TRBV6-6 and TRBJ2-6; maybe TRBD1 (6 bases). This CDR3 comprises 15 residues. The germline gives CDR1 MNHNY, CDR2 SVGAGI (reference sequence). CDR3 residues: CARSSRGQISNVLTF. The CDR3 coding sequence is TGTGCCAGAAGTTCCCGAGGACAGATCTCCAACGTCCTGACTTTC.

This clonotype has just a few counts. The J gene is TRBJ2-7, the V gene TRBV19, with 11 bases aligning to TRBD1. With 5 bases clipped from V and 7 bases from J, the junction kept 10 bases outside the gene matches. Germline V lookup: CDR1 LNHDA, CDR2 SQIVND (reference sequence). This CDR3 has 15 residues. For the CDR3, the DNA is TGTGCCAGTAGTCTGGACAGGGGGCTCTACAATGAGCAGTACTTC. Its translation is CASSLDRGLYNEQYF.

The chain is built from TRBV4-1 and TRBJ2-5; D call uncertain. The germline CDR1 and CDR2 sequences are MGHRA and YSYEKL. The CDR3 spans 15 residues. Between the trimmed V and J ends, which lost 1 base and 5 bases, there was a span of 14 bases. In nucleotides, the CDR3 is TGCGCCAGCAGCCAAGGGAGAGTTGCTGGGGAGACCCAGTACTTC. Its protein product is CASSQGRVAGETQYF.

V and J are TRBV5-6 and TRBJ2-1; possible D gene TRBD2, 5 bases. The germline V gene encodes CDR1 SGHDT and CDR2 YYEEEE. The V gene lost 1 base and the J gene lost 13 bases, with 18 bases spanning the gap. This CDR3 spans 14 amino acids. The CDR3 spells CASSLRDLQETQFF. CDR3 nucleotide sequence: TGTGCCAGCAGCTTGCGGGATTTACAAGAGACCCAGTTCTTC.

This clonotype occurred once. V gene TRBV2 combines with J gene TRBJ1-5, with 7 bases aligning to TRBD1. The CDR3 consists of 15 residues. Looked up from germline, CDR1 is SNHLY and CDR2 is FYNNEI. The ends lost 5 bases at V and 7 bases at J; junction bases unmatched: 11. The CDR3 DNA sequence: TGTGCCAGCAGTCTGGACAGGTCCATCAGCCAGCCCCAGCATTTT. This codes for CASSLDRSISQPQHF. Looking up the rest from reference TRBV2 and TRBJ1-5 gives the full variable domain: EPEVTQTPSHQVTQMGQEVILRCVPISNHLYFYWYRQILGQKVEFLVSFYNNEISEKSEIFDDQFSVERPDGSNFTLKIRSTKLEDSAMYFCASSLDRSISQPQHFGDGTRLSIL.

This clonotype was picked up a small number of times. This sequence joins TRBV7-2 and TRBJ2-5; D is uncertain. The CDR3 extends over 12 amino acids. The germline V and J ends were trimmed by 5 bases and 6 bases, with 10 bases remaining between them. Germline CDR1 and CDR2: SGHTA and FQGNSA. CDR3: CASSHDPQTQYF. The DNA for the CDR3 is TGTGCCAGCAGCCATGATCCGCAGACCCAGTACTTC.

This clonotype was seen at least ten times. CDR3 residues: CASSLAVLGGLSSYEQYF. DNA of the CDR3: TGTGCCAGCAGCTTAGCGGTTTTGGGCGGGCTTAGCTCCTACGAGCAGTACTTC. This chain joins TRBV7-2 and TRBJ2-7; weak D call: TRBD2 (5 bases). This CDR3 has 18 amino acids. Germline loops: CDR1 SGHTA, CDR2 FQGNSA. Trimming cost V 0 bases and J 0 bases, with 18 bases left between them.

In DNA, the CDR3 is TGCAGTGCCAGAATGTGGGACAGGGGGTTGAACAATGAGCAGTTCTTC. Translating gives CSARMWDRGLNNEQFF. V is TRBV20-1 and J is TRBJ2-1, with TRBD1 matching over 11 bases. The CDR3 spans 16 residues. V lost 6 bases, J lost 5 bases, and 12 bases stayed unmatched. Germline CDR1 DFQATT, CDR2 SNEGSKA (reference sequence).

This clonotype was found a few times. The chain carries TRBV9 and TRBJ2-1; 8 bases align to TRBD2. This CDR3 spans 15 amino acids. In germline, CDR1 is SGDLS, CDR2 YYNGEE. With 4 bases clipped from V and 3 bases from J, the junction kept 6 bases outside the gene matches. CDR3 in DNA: TGTGCCAGCAGCCAGCGGGGGTCAAACTACAATGAGCAGTTCTTC. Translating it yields CASSQRGSNYNEQFF.

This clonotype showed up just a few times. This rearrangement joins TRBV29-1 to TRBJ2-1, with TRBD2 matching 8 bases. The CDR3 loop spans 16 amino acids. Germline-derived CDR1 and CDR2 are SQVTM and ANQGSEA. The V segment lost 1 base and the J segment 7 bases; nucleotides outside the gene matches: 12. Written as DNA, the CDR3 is TGCAGCGTTGAAGTTAGTGGTCGGGGGGGCGAAAATGAGCAGTTCTTC. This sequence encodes CSVEVSGRGGENEQFF.

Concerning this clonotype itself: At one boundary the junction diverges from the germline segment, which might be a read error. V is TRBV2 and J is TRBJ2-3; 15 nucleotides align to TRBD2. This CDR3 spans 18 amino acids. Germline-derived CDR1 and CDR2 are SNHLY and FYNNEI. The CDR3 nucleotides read TGTGCCAGCAGTAAAAATGGACTAGCGGGGGGGAGGGTAGATGCGCAGTATTTT. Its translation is CASSKNGLAGGRVDAQYF.

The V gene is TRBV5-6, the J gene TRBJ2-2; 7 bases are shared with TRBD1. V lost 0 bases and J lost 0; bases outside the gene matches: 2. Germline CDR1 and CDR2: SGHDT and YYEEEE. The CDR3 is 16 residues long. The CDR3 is CASSLEGGANTGELFF. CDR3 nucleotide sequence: TGTGCCAGCAGCTTGGAAGGGGGCGCGAACACCGGGGAGCTGTTTTTT.

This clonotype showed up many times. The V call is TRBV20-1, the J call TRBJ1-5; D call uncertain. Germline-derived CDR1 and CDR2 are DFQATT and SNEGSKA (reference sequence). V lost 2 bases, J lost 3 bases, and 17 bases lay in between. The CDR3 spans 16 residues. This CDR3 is CSARNRALELNQPQHF. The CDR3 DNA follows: TGCAGTGCTAGAAATCGGGCCTTGGAGCTCAATCAGCCCCAGCATTTT.

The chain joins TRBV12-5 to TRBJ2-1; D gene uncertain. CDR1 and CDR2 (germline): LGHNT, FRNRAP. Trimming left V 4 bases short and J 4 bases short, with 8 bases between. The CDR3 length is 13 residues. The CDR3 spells CASGSPDYNEQFF. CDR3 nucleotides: TGTGCTAGTGGTTCGCCCGATTACAATGAGCAGTTCTTC.

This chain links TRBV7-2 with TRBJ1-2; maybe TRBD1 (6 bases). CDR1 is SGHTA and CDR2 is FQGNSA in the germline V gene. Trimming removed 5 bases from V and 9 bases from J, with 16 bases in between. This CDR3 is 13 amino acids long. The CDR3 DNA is TGTGCCAGCAGCATCCAGGGGCTAGGGAGCTACACCTTC. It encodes CASSIQGLGSYTF.

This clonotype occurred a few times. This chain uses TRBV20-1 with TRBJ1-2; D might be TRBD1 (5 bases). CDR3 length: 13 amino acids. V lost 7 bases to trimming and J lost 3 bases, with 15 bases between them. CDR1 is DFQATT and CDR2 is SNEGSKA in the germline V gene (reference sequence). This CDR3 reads CSVSQGIDYGYTF. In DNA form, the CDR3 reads TGCAGTGTCTCCCAGGGTATCGACTATGGCTACACCTTC.

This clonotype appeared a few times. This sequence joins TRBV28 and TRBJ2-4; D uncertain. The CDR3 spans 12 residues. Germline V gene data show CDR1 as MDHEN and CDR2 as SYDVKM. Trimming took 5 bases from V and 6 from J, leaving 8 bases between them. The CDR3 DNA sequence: TGTGCCAGCAGTCCCTCGGTAAACATTCAGTACTTC. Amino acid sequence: CASSPSVNIQYF.

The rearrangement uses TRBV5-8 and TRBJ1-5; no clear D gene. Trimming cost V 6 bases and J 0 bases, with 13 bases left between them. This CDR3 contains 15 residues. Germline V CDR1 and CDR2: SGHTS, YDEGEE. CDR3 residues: CASNRADYSNQPQHF. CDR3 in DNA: TGTGCCAGCAACCGCGCGGACTATAGCAATCAGCCCCAGCATTTT.

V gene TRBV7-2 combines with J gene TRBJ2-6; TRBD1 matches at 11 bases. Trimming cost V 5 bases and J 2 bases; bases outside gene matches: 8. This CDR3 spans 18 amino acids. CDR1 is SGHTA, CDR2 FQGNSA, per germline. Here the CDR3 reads CASSIQGQGAAGANVLTF. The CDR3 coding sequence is TGTGCCAGCAGCATCCAAGGACAGGGGGCGGCTGGGGCCAACGTCCTGACTTTC.

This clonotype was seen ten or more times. CDR3 in amino acids: CASSQATTGGRREQYF. The CDR3 region has the DNA TGCGCCAGCAGCCAAGCCACCACCGGGGGCCGACGCGAGCAGTACTTC. The chain carries TRBV4-1 and TRBJ2-7; D is tentatively TRBD1 or TRBD2 (6 bases each). The V gene lost 1 base and the J gene lost 6 bases, with 19 bases spanning the gap. Germline CDR1 MGHRA, CDR2 YSYEKL. The CDR3 contains 16 residues.